Below, 15 T cell receptor beta chains from the same sample are listed, as sequenced in a study of shared clonotypes between healthy human individuals. Assay: immunoSEQ multiplex PCR; the TCRdb copy retains only in-frame clones and omits some. The repertoire holds about 2.4 million clones, with roughly 93% as singletons. The sequenced material came from naive CD4+ T cells from PBMCs. Documented subset: CD45RA+ positively selected. These TCRs come from a man between 18 and 29 years old in good health. Some clones in this sample may be carry-over from other donors' samples.

The chain couples TRBV10-1 to TRBJ2-3; the D is unclear. This CDR3 spans 12 amino acids. Germline V gene data show CDR1 as WNHNN and CDR2 as SYGVQD (reference sequence). V was trimmed by 4 bases and J by 6 bases, leaving 8 bases between them. The chain's CDR3 is CASSGFRDTQYF. The CDR3 bases are TGCGCCAGCAGTGGGTTCCGGGATACGCAGTATTTT.

This clone was counted only a few times. The same CDR3 also results from other DNA sequences found in this sample. The chain employs TRBV28 and TRBJ1-1; no clear D gene. CDR1 and CDR2 from the germline V gene are MDHEN and SYDVKM. The CDR3 has 12 residues. V was pared by 2 bases and J by 5 bases, with 6 bases between. CDR3 amino acids: CASSLSATEAFF. The CDR3 DNA follows: TGTGCCAGCAGTTTAAGTGCGACTGAAGCTTTCTTT.

This chain uses TRBV5-1 with TRBJ2-2; 9 bases match TRBD1. Germline-derived CDR1 and CDR2 are SGHRS and YFSETQ. The CDR3 runs to 19 residues. The junction had 13 bases not matched to a gene; V was cut back by 1 base and J by 3 bases. DNA of the CDR3: TGCGCCAGCAGCTTGTATTATACAGGGGGCGGTCGTTACACCGGGGAGCTGTTTTTT. Translated: CASSLYYTGGGRYTGELFF.

The rearrangement joins TRBV9 to TRBJ1-1, with 8 positions matching TRBD1. The CDR3 is 15 residues long. CDR1 is SGDLS, CDR2 YYNGEE, per germline. J gave up 5 bases and V 4 bases, and 10 bases lay outside the gene matches. The CDR3 protein is CASSSKTGELTEAFF. The CDR3 DNA follows: TGTGCCAGCAGCTCGAAGACAGGGGAACTAACTGAAGCTTTCTTT. Together with reference TRBV9 and TRBJ1-1, the CDR3 gives the full variable domain: DSGVTQTPKHLITATGQRVTLRCSPRSGDLSVYWYQQSLDQGLQFLIQYYNGEERAKGNILERFSAQQFPDLHSELNLSSLELGDSALYFCASSSKTGELTEAFFGQGTRLTVV.

Notes on this clone: This same CDR3 is encoded by further DNA sequences in the sample. This rearrangement joins TRBV6-5 to TRBJ2-3; maybe TRBD1 (5 bases). Trimming removed 0 bases from V and 0 bases from J, with 7 bases in between. This CDR3 contains 15 residues. The V gene's germline CDR1 is MNHEY and CDR2 SVGAGI. The CDR3 sequence: CASSYSRVSTDTQYF. The DNA for the CDR3 is TGTGCCAGCAGTTACTCCAGGGTTAGCACAGATACGCAGTATTTT.

This sequence joins TRBV28 and TRBJ2-7; 8 bases map to TRBD1. This CDR3 comprises 17 residues. The germline gives CDR1 MDHEN, CDR2 SYDVKM. The V segment lost 5 bases and the J segment 7 bases; nucleotides outside the gene matches: 19. The CDR3 DNA reads as TGTGCCAGCAGTCCGGGTGGGCAGGGGGCATGGAGGGAAGAGCAGTACTTC. Protein: CASSPGGQGAWREEQYF. Combining the CDR3 with reference TRBV28 and TRBJ2-7 gives the whole variable domain DVKVTQSSRYLVKRTGEKVFLECVQDMDHENMFWYRQDPGLGLRLIYFSYDVKMKEKGDIPEGYSVSREKKERFSLILESASTNQTSMYLCASSPGGQGAWREEQYFGPGTRLTVT.

The rearrangement uses TRBV5-1 and TRBJ2-3, with TRBD2 identical over 7 bases. The germline CDR1 and CDR2 sequences are SGHRS and YFSETQ. J was trimmed by 2 bases and V by 1 base; bases with no gene match: 10. This CDR3 spans 17 amino acids. Here the CDR3 DNA reads TGCGCCAGCAGCTTGTCTCTAGCGGCCCCACACACAGATACGCAGTATTTT. Protein product: CASSLSLAAPHTDTQYF.

The V and J genes are TRBV9 and TRBJ2-1, with TRBD2 as a possible D gene (5 bases). Germline V lookup: CDR1 SGDLS, CDR2 YYNGEE. The CDR3 contains 15 residues. V gave up 4 bases and J gave up 7 bases, with 18 bases separating them. CDR3 protein: CASSPPVSVKNEQFF. The CDR3 DNA sequence: TGTGCCAGCAGCCCACCGGTTAGCGTGAAGAATGAGCAGTTCTTC.

The chain combines TRBV28 with TRBJ1-2; tentatively, D is TRBD1 (6 bases). V lost 5 bases to trimming and J lost 4 bases, with 17 bases between them. CDR1 is MDHEN and CDR2 is SYDVKM in the germline V gene. The CDR3 extends over 15 amino acids. CDR3 DNA sequence: TGTGCCAGCAGTCCACCTCCGACAGGCCGCTATGGCTACACCTTC. Translation: CASSPPPTGRYGYTF.

The chain carries TRBV20-1 and TRBJ2-3, with D perhaps TRBD1 or TRBD2 (5 bases each). The CDR3 has 11 residues. Germline V gene sequence: CDR1 DFQATT, CDR2 SNEGSKA (reference sequence). With 5 bases removed from V and 9 bases from J, the gap between germline ends came to 12 bases. The DNA for the CDR3 is TGCAGTGCTTGGGACCAACGGACGCAGTATTTT. Its protein is CSAWDQRTQYF.

This clone showed up just once. Distinct nucleotide sequences in the sample also encode this CDR3. This rearrangement joins TRBV7-2 to TRBJ1-2, with D tentatively TRBD1 (5 bases). Germline loops: CDR1 SGHTA, CDR2 FQGNSA. CDR3 length equals 14 residues. V lost 0 bases, J lost 5 bases, and 10 bases lay in between. The CDR3 coding sequence is TGTGCCAGCAGCTTAGCGCAGGGTGGGTATGGCTACACCTTC. This encodes CASSLAQGGYGYTF. Complete variable domain (other parts from reference TRBV7-2 and TRBJ1-2): GAGVSQSPSNKVTEKGKDVELRCDPISGHTALYWYRQSLGQGLEFLIYFQGNSAPDKSGLPSDRFSAERTGGSVSTLTIQRTQQEDSAVYLCASSLAQGGYGYTFGSGTRLTVV.

V gene TRBV11-1 combines with J gene TRBJ1-1, with TRBD1 matching 9 bases. Germline loops: CDR1 SGHAT, CDR2 FQDESV (reference sequence). CDR3 length: 15 residues. Trimming took 7 bases from V and 4 from J; bases not matched to a gene: 10. CDR3 nucleotide sequence: TGTGCCAGCACCGGACAGGGGATTGTGGGCACTGAAGCTTTCTTT. Its protein product is CASTGQGIVGTEAFF.

The rearrangement links TRBV7-3 to TRBJ1-2; D is uncertain. The CDR3 has 13 amino acids. Germline V gene sequence: CDR1 SGHTA, CDR2 FQGTGA. Trimming removed 1 base from V and 7 bases from J, with 10 bases in between. The CDR3 here is CASSLMGGLGYTF. The CDR3 coding sequence is TGTGCCAGCAGCTTAATGGGCGGCCTTGGCTACACCTTC.

This clone was counted between two and nine times. Other DNA variants within this sample encode the same CDR3. The rearrangement links TRBV4-1 to TRBJ1-2; D is unclear. From germline, CDR1 is MGHRA and CDR2 YSYEKL. The CDR3 extends over 13 amino acids. V was cut by 0 bases and J by 2 bases, with 4 bases left in between. The CDR3 coding sequence is TGCGCCAGCAGCCAAGACAGAAACTATGGCTACACCTTC. It translates to CASSQDRNYGYTF.

J is TRBJ2-7 and V is TRBV19, with no clear D. The CDR3 spans 14 residues. Germline loops: CDR1 LNHDA, CDR2 SQIVND (reference sequence). V dropped 6 bases and J dropped 0 bases, with 12 bases sitting between them. This CDR3 is CASSATWSSYEQYF. CDR3 in DNA: TGTGCCAGTAGCGCCACCTGGAGCTCCTACGAGCAGTACTTC.